These 5 T cell receptor beta chains were sequenced from one sample in a study of blood T cell repertoires in COVID-19. Sequencing was performed with immunoSEQ multiplex PCR; in TCRdb, only in-frame clones are kept and a portion is missing. The table includes approximately 120,000 clones, roughly 80% detected once. What was sequenced was peripheral blood. The receptors come from a human donor in a cohort sampled during active or convalescent COVID-19.

V is TRBV11-2 and J is TRBJ2-5; a weak D match, TRBD2 (6 bases). CDR3 length: 13 residues. Trimming shortened V by 5 bases and J by 2 bases, and 9 bases separated the two germline ends. CDR1 and CDR2 from the germline V gene are SGHAT and FQNNGV. The CDR3 protein is CASSPRGQETQYF. The CDR3 DNA sequence: TGTGCCAGCAGCCCCCGGGGGCAAGAGACCCAGTACTTC. The full variable domain, rest sourced from reference TRBV11-2 and TRBJ2-5, is EAGVAQSPRYKIIEKRQSVAFWCNPISGHATLYWYQQILGQGPKLLIQFQNNGVVDDSQLPKDRFSAERLKGVDSTLKIQPAKLEDSAVYLCASSPRGQETQYFGPGTRLLVL.

The CDR3 spells CASSTGSQETQYF. In DNA form, the CDR3 reads TGTGCCAGTAGCACCGGTTCCCAAGAGACCCAGTACTTC. The chain links TRBV19 to TRBJ2-5; D not certain. The CDR3 runs to 13 residues. Trimming took 6 bases from V and 1 from J, leaving 9 bases between them. Germline-derived CDR1 and CDR2 are LNHDA and SQIVND (reference sequence).

The chain couples TRBV3-1 (or the pseudogene TRBV3-2) to TRBJ2-7; D unresolved. Germline-derived CDR1 and CDR2 are LGHDT and YNNKEL (reference sequence). This CDR3 has 13 residues. V lost 7 bases to trimming and J lost 3 bases, with 13 bases between them. The CDR3 sequence is CASMSSLSYEQYF. For the CDR3, the DNA is TGTGCCAGCATGAGTAGTTTAAGCTACGAGCAGTACTTC.

The CDR3 sequence: CASSLTSGDTDTQYF. The CDR3 bases are TGTGCCAGCAGCTTGACTAGCGGGGACACAGATACGCAGTATTTT. The chain links TRBV3-1 (or the pseudogene TRBV3-2) to TRBJ2-3; 11 nucleotides agree with TRBD2. The germline gives CDR1 LGHDT, CDR2 YNNKEL (reference sequence). The CDR3 sequence is 15 residues long. The J segment lost 2 bases and the V segment lost 5 bases, leaving 3 bases of the junction unmatched.

CDR3 amino acids: CASSPGLAGSYNEQFF. DNA of the CDR3: TGTGCCAGCTCACCAGGGCTAGCGGGATCGTACAATGAGCAGTTCTTC. The V gene is TRBV18, the J gene TRBJ2-1; TRBD2 matches 9 bases. The CDR3 has 16 residues. Trimming at V came to 2 bases and at J to 4 bases, leaving 6 bases not matched to a gene. Germline V gene lookup returns CDR1 KGHSH and CDR2 LQKENI.